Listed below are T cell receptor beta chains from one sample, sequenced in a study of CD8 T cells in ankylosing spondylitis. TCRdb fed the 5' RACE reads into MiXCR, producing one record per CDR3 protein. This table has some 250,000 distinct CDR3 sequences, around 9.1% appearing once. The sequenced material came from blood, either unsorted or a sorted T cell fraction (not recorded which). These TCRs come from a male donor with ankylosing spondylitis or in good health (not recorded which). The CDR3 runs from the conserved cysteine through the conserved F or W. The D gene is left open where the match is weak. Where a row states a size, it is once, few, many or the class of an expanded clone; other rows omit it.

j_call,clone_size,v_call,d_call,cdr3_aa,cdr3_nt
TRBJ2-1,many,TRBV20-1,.,CSARDRGGGINEQFF,TGCAGTGCTAGAGATCGAGGGGGAGGGATAAATGAGCAGTTCTTC
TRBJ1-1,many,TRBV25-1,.,CARRLENTEAFF,TGTGCCAGAAGGCTGGAGAACACTGAAGCTTTCTTT
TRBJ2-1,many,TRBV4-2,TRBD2,CASSQEETSGFREQFF,TGTGCCAGCAGCCAAGAAGAGACTAGCGGATTTCGGGAGCAGTTCTTC
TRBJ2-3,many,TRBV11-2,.,CASSLVGFIDRTFTDTQYF,TGTGCCAGCAGCTTAGTCGGATTCATCGACAGGACGTTCACAGATACGCAGTATTTT
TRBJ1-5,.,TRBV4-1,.,CASSQDTGGGQPQHF,TGCGCCAGCAGCCAAGATACCGGGGGCGGACAGCCCCAGCATTTT
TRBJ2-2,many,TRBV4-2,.,CASSPTDIGELFF,TGTGCCAGCAGCCCGACAGATATCGGGGAGCTGTTTTTT
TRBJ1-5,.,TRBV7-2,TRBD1,CASSRGTGEGQPQHF,TGTGCCAGCAGCCGAGGGACAGGGGAAGGGCAGCCCCAGCATTTT
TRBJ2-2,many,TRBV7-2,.,CASSLDQGTGELFF,TGTGCCAGCAGCTTAGACCAAGGTACCGGGGAGCTGTTTTTT
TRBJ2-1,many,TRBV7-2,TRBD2,CASSLTSGLAVYNEQFF,TGTGCCAGCAGCTTGACTTCCGGACTAGCGGTATACAATGAGCAGTTCTTC
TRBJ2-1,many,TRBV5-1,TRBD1,CASPPSGTGENEQFF,TGCGCCAGCCCTCCTTCCGGGACAGGGGAGAATGAGCAGTTCTTC
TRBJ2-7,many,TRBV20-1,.,CSAMDSDYEQYF,TGCAGTGCTATGGACTCCGACTACGAGCAGTACTTC
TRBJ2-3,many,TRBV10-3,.,CAISLTGSAADTQYF,TGTGCCATCAGTCTGACAGGCTCCGCGGCAGATACGCAGTATTTT
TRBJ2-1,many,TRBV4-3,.,CASSQSLVNEQFF,TGCGCCAGCAGCCAATCGTTGGTCAATGAGCAGTTCTTC
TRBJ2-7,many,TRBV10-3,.,CAISESPAVSSYEQYF,TGTGCCATCAGTGAGTCCCCGGCAGTCAGCTCCTACGAGCAGTACTTC
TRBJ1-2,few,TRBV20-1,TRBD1,CCAREPGTGLAYYGYTF,TGCTGTGCTAGAGAGCCTGGGACAGGCCTTGCCTATTATGGCTACACCTTC